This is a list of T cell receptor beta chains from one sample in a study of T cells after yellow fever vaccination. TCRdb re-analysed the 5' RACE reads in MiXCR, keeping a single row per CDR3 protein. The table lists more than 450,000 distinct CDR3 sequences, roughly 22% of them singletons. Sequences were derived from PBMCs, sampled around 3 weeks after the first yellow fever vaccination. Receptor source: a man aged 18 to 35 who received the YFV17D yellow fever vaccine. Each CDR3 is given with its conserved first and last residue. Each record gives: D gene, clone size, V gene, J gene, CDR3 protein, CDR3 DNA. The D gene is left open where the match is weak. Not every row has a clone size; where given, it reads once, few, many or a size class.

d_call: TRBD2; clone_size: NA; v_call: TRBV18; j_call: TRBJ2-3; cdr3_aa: CASSPGLALADTQYF; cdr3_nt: TGTGCCAGCTCACCGGGACTAGCTTTGGCAGATACGCAGTATTTT
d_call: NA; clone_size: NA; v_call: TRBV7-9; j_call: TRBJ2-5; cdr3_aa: CASSPPFRGLQETQYF; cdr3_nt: TGTGCCAGCAGCCCACCCTTCCGGGGCCTCCAAGAGACCCAGTACTTC
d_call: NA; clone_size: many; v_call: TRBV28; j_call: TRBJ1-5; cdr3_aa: CASSLGGFVQPQHF; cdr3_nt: TGTGCCAGCAGTTTGGGGGGTTTTGTTCAGCCCCAGCATTTT
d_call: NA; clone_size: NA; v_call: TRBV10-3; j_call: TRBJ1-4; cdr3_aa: CAISRDVALGGLFF; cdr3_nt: TGTGCCATCAGTCGGGATGTGGCTTTGGGTGGACTGTTTTTT
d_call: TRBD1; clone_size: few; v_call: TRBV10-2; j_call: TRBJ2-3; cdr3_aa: CASHRDRGVTDTQYF; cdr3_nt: TGCGCCAGCCACCGGGACAGGGGCGTAACAGATACGCAGTATTTT
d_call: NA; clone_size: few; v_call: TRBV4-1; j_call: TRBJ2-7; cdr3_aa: CASSQGGYLYF; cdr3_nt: TGCGCCAGCAGCCAAGGGGGGTATTTGTACTTC
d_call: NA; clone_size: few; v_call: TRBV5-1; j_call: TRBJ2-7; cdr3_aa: CASSPGTNYEQYF; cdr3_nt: TGCGCCAGCAGCCCCGGGACCAATTACGAGCAGTACTTC
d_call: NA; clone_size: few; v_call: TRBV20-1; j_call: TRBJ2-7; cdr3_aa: CSASRDYEQYF; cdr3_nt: TGCAGTGCAAGCAGGGACTACGAGCAGTACTTC
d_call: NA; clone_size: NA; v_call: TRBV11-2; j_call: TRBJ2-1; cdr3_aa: CASSLTLSYNEQFF; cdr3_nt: TGTGCCAGCAGCTTAACACTCTCCTACAATGAGCAGTTCTTC
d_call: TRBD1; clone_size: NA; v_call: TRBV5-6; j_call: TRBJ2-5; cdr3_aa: CASSSPRDRGSHLETQYF; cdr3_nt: TGTGCCAGCAGCTCACCCCGGGACAGGGGATCACATCTGGAGACCCAGTACTTC
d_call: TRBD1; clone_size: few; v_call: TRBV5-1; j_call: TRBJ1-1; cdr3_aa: CASSVFGTGREAFF; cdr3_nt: TGCGCCAGCAGTGTTTTCGGGACAGGCCGAGAAGCTTTCTTT
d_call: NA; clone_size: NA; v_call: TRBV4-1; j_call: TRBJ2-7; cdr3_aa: CASSPSVKTYEQYF; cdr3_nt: TGCGCCAGCAGCCCCTCAGTAAAGACCTACGAGCAGTACTTC